This TCR beta chain was profiled in a study of cytomegalovirus exposure and HLA in healthy donors. This CDR3 has 15 amino acids. With V trimmed by 6 bases and J by 0 bases, 5 bases remained unmatched. Per the germline V gene, CDR1 is MNHNY and CDR2 is SVGAGI (reference sequence). Repertoires were generated with immunoSEQ multiplex PCR, while TCRdb's copy carries only in-frame clones and drops some. The sample holds more than 65,000 clones; around 94% are singletons and the top ten take about 0.68%. Sequenced input: PBMCs. The chain has TRBV6-6 and TRBJ1-3, with 7 bases identical to TRBD1. This TCR derives from a man younger than 35 in good health and CMV-seronegative. The CDR3 sequence: CASSPRDSSGNTIYF. The CDR3 region has the DNA TGTGCCAGCAGCCCTCGGGACAGCTCTGGAAACACCATATATTTT.